The 20 T cell receptor beta chains presented below share a single source sample, sequenced in a study of CD8+CD57+ T cells in acquired aplastic anemia. The study profiled TCR beta VDJ and CDR3 using genomic DNA as template. TCRdb redid the calling of the reads with MiXCR, one entry per CDR3 protein. The top ten clones hold about 45% of a sample with 150,000 to 200,000 distinct CDR3 sequences, 64% of them seen once. The sequenced sample consisted of sorted CD4+, CD8+, or CD8+CD57+ T cells (not recorded which) from PBMCs. The receptors were sampled from a human donor with severe aplastic anemia or a healthy control (not recorded which).

V is TRBV7-9 and J is TRBJ1-4; D perhaps matches TRBD1 (6 bases). Germline values: CDR1 SEHNR, CDR2 FQNEAQ (reference sequence). The germline V and J ends were trimmed by 0 bases and 4 bases, with 9 bases remaining between them. CDR3 length equals 15 residues. The CDR3 reads CASSLAGAGNEKLFF. DNA of the CDR3: TGTGCCAGCAGCTTAGCGGGGGCGGGTAATGAAAAACTGTTTTTT. The full variable domain, in which reference TRBV7-9 and TRBJ1-4 provide the parts outside the CDR3, is DTGVSQNPRHKITKRGQNVTFRCDPISEHNRLYWYRQTLGQGPEFLTYFQNEAQLEKSRLLSDRFSAERPKGSFSTLEIQRTEQGDSAMYLCASSLAGAGNEKLFFGSGTQLSVL.

This clonotype showed up just once. The chain recombines TRBV6-5 with TRBJ1-2; no clear D gene. V was cut by 4 bases and J by 7 bases, with 7 bases left in between. The CDR3 length is 11 residues. Per the germline V gene, CDR1 is MNHEY and CDR2 is SVGAGI. The CDR3 nucleotides are TGTGCCAGCAGTTCCCTGGGTGGCTACACCTTC. Translating it yields CASSSLGGYTF.

The chain employs TRBV7-3 and TRBJ1-2; 11 nucleotides align to TRBD1. This CDR3 is 19 amino acids long. CDR1 and CDR2 from the germline V gene are SGHTA and FQGTGA. Trimming removed 2 bases from V and 3 bases from J; junction bases left unmatched: 14. CDR3 in amino acids: CASSLAYLPGQGEYYGYTF. CDR3 nucleotide sequence: TGTGCCAGCAGCTTAGCCTACCTTCCGGGACAGGGGGAGTACTATGGCTACACCTTC.

The CDR3 DNA is TGTGCCAGCAGCGTAGATGTGGGCTACTACAATGAGCAGTTCTTC. It translates to CASSVDVGYYNEQFF. The rearrangement links TRBV9 to TRBJ2-1; D is undetermined. The germline gives CDR1 SGDLS, CDR2 YYNGEE. V was trimmed by 0 bases and J by 3 bases, leaving 10 bases between them. The CDR3 has 15 residues.

This clonotype has ten or more counts. This sequence joins TRBV5-6 and TRBJ1-6; D unclear. Trimming stripped 3 bases from V and 8 bases from J, with 18 bases between. Germline V gene sequence: CDR1 SGHDT, CDR2 YYEEEE. The CDR3 runs to 16 residues. CDR3 region: CASSSRDEGFHSPLHF. In DNA form, the CDR3 reads TGTGCCAGCAGCTCTAGAGACGAGGGTTTTCATTCACCCCTCCACTTT. Using reference TRBV5-6 and TRBJ1-6 for the parts outside the CDR3, the full variable domain is DAGVTQSPTHLIKTRGQQVTLRCSPKSGHDTVSWYQQALGQGPQFIFQYYEEEERQRGNFPDRFSGHQFPNYSSELNVNALLLGDSALYLCASSSRDEGFHSPLHFGNGTRLTVT.

The chain has TRBV19 and TRBJ2-3; D possibly uses TRBD1 or TRBD2 (6 bases each). The CDR3 contains 15 residues. Germline V gene sequence: CDR1 LNHDA, CDR2 SQIVND (reference sequence). Trimming stripped 2 bases from V and 2 bases from J, with 11 bases between. CDR3 in DNA: TGTGCCAGTAGTATAAAGGGGGGAATCACAGATACGCAGTATTTT. It is translated as CASSIKGGITDTQYF.

The table lists this clonotype with many counts. This chain uses TRBV24-1 with TRBJ2-2, with TRBD2 matching 10 bases. The V and J ends lost 7 bases and 5 bases, in that order; junction bases with no gene match: 6. Germline V CDR1 and CDR2: KGHDR, SFDVKD. CDR3 size: 15 residues. The CDR3 region is CATRPSGGGTGELFF. The CDR3 nucleotides read TGTGCCACCAGGCCGAGCGGGGGGGGTACCGGGGAGCTGTTTTTT.

This clonotype was seen once. J is TRBJ2-3 and V is TRBV7-9, with 8 positions matching TRBD2. This CDR3 region has 15 residues. Germline V gene data show CDR1 as SEHNR and CDR2 as FQNEAQ (reference sequence). The V and J ends lost 3 bases and 6 bases, in that order; junction bases with no gene match: 8. This chain's CDR3 is CASSFKSGSGDTQYF. CDR3 bases: TGTGCCAGCAGCTTTAAAAGCGGGAGTGGGGATACGCAGTATTTT.

The rearrangement uses TRBV7-2 and TRBJ2-7; D call uncertain. The CDR3 length is 15 residues. V shed 0 bases and J shed 0 bases, with 9 bases lying between them. Germline V lookup: CDR1 SGHTA, CDR2 FQGNSA. This CDR3 reads CASSLASSSSYEQYF. The CDR3 bases are TGTGCCAGCAGCTTAGCTTCTTCTAGCTCCTACGAGCAGTACTTC.

This clonotype occurred once. The chain is built from TRBV29-1 and TRBJ1-1; D might be TRBD1 (5 bases). The CDR3 runs 13 residues. CDR1 and CDR2 from the germline V gene are SQVTM and ANQGSEA. V was trimmed by 1 base and J by 6 bases, leaving 12 bases between them. The CDR3 sequence is CSVEGGTAPEAFF. CDR3 DNA sequence: TGCAGCGTTGAAGGGGGGACCGCTCCTGAAGCTTTCTTT.

This clonotype was found a few times. The chain has TRBV10-3 and TRBJ2-5; 9 bases are shared with TRBD1. The CDR3 spans 14 residues. The germline CDR1 and CDR2 sequences are ENHRY and SYGVKD. Trimming took 6 bases from V and 2 from J; bases not matched to a gene: 4. For the CDR3, the DNA is TGTGCCATCAGCTCGACAGGGGGGCAAGAGACCCAGTACTTC. As protein: CAISSTGGQETQYF.

This clonotype was detected many times. The CDR3 nucleotides read TGCAGCGTTGAAATCGGGACAGGGAATGGCTACACCTTC. Translation gives CSVEIGTGNGYTF. This chain connects TRBV29-1 to TRBJ1-2; TRBD1 matches at 9 bases. The germline CDR1 and CDR2 sequences are SQVTM and ANQGSEA. This CDR3 is 13 amino acids long. Germline trimming cut 2 bases from V and 6 bases from J; bases unmatched to any gene: 4. Full variable domain (missing parts from reference TRBV29-1 and TRBJ1-2): SAVISQKPSRDICQRGTSLTIQCQVDSQVTMMFWYRQQPGQSLTLIATANQGSEATYESGFVIDKFPISRPNLTFSTLTVSNMSPEDSSIYLCSVEIGTGNGYTFGSGTRLTVV.

The V and J genes are TRBV20-1 and TRBJ2-5; D remains unclear. This CDR3 region has 15 residues. From germline, CDR1 is DFQATT and CDR2 SNEGSKA (reference sequence). Trimming left V 0 bases short and J 3 bases short, with 14 bases between. This CDR3 reads CSARDLASPKETQYF. The CDR3 coding sequence is TGCAGTGCTAGAGATCTCGCCAGCCCAAAAGAGACCCAGTACTTC.

This clonotype was found once. V and J are TRBV20-1 and TRBJ2-5; 13 positions agree with TRBD2. CDR3 length equals 13 residues. CDR1 and CDR2 (germline): DFQATT, SNEGSKA (reference sequence). V gave up 8 bases and J gave up 5 bases; unmatched junction bases: 5. The CDR3: CSFEGLAGETQYF. In nucleotides, the CDR3 is TGCAGTTTTGAGGGACTAGCGGGGGAGACCCAGTACTTC.

This clonotype was detected ten times or more. J is TRBJ1-1 and V is TRBV7-3; no clear D gene. V lost 0 bases and J 6 bases, leaving 8 bases between the germline ends. This CDR3 spans 13 amino acids. Germline CDR1 reads SGHTA; CDR2 reads FQGTGA. The CDR3 protein is CASSLTGSAEAFF. In nucleotides, the CDR3 is TGTGCCAGCAGCTTAACAGGGAGCGCTGAAGCTTTCTTT.

The V call is TRBV6-4, the J call TRBJ1-1; D remains unclear. The CDR3 has 14 amino acids. The germline gives CDR1 MRHNA, CDR2 SNTAGT. V was trimmed by 6 bases and J by 4 bases, leaving 15 bases between them. Here the CDR3 DNA reads TGTGCCAGCAGCACTAGCGGGGAGGGCACTGAAGCTTTCTTT. This codes for CASSTSGEGTEAFF.

Regarding this clonotype: One base away lies a much larger clone, so this may be a sequencing read error. J is TRBJ2-1 and V is TRBV9, with 9 bases identical to TRBD2. CDR3 size: 18 residues. Germline assignment: CDR1 SGDLS and CDR2 YYNGEE. The trim removed 6 bases at V and 2 bases at J, leaving 15 bases unmatched. DNA of the CDR3: TGTGCCAGCAACACGGGGGGGGAGCGGGGGGACCCCTACAATGAGCAGTTCTTC. Its protein is CASNTGGERGDPYNEQFF.

The chain has TRBV28 and TRBJ1-2; D ambiguous. V was pared by 3 bases and J by 8 bases, with 13 bases between. This CDR3 is 13 amino acids long. Germline assignment: CDR1 MDHEN and CDR2 SYDVKM. DNA of the CDR3: TGTGCCAGCAGTTTCTTGGACCTGAGGGGCTACACCTTC. As protein: CASSFLDLRGYTF.

J is TRBJ2-7 and V is TRBV10-3; D may correspond to TRBD1 or TRBD2 (5 bases each). In germline, CDR1 is ENHRY, CDR2 SYGVKD. The germline V and J ends were trimmed by 0 bases and 6 bases, with 9 bases remaining between them. This CDR3 has 13 amino acids. In DNA form, the CDR3 reads TGTGCCATCAGTGAGTCGGGACCGCGCGAGCAGTACTTC. Translation gives CAISESGPREQYF.

This clonotype showed up many times. V gene TRBV11-3 combines with J gene TRBJ2-7; either TRBD1 or TRBD2 may supply D (5 bases each). Trimming took off 5 bases at V and 3 bases at J, with 11 bases between the two ends. The CDR3 totals 13 residues. Per the germline V gene, CDR1 is SGHNT and CDR2 is YENEEA. The CDR3 spells CASSRTGHYEQYF. For the CDR3, the DNA is TGTGCCAGCAGCCGCACGGGGCACTACGAGCAGTACTTC.